This T cell receptor beta chain originates from a study of blood T cell repertoires in COVID-19. Study as a whole: Spain, Italy and the United States supplied samples that represented acute and convalescent COVID-19. T cells, B-cell-depleted T cells, or PBMCs supplied cDNA or gDNA.

This CDR3 spans 12 amino acids. The germline V gene has CDR1 MNHEY and CDR2 SVGAGI. The ends were cut back, 8 bases at V and 1 base at J, with 6 bases in the middle. Per the original data handling: Amplified reference gene primers provided the basis for estimating nucleated cell counts. Sequencing used immunoSEQ multiplex PCR; TCRdb keeps in-frame clones, though not all of them. Clone size and V and J calls were adopted from that table, with D and trimming inferred from the DNA. Of a few hundred thousand clones detected, around nine tenths appear once; the ten largest clones hold roughly 3.1%. The chain has TRBV6-5 and TRBJ1-5, with a tentative D call TRBD1 (5 bases). The clonotype originates from a human donor in a cohort sampled during active COVID-19. The sequenced sample was peripheral blood. CDR3 nucleotides: TGTGCCAGCCGACAGAGCAATCAGCCCCAGCATTTT. It is translated as CASRQSNQPQHF.